This entry describes one TCR beta chain. This entry comes from a study of shared clonotypes between healthy human individuals. About the study: Aged 18 to 49, the donors were a couple of women and a few men.

Measured with immunoSEQ multiplex PCR; TCRdb has only the in-frame clones, and not every one. Of around 550,000 clones listed, about 96% were seen once; the top ten hold about 0.064%. The V gene's germline CDR1 is GTSNPN and CDR2 SVGIG (reference sequence). The CDR3 runs 15 residues. Unmatched junction bases numbered 8, after V lost 3 bases and J lost 7 bases. The sample was naive CD4+ T cells sorted from blood. Subset defined: CD45RA+ positively selected. This TCR came from a woman in her 30s in good health. This sequence joins TRBV30 and TRBJ2-1, with 11 bases aligning to TRBD2. The CDR3, as DNA: TGTGCCTGGAGCCCCGGGACTAGCGGCCGTAATGAGCAGTTCTTC. It specifies CAWSPGTSGRNEQFF.